This T cell receptor beta chain was sequenced for a study of STAT5B mutations in CD4+ large granular lymphocyte leukemia. V lost 6 bases to trimming and J lost 1 base; unmatched junction nucleotides: 5. CDR1 is MNHEY, CDR2 SMNVEV, per germline (reference sequence). The CDR3 loop spans 14 amino acids. Repertoires were generated with immunoSEQ multiplex PCR, while TCRdb's copy carries only in-frame clones and drops some. The sample comprises 30,000 or so clones, approximately 79% of which are singletons, and around 1.9% rests with the top ten. Sequences were obtained from CD4+ T cells from blood buffy coats. The chain joins TRBV27 to TRBJ2-7; 8 nucleotides agree with TRBD1. The clonotype originates from a human donor in good health. The CDR3 sequence is CASSRGQGSYEQYF. The CDR3 nucleotides read TGTGCCAGCAGCCGTGGACAGGGATCCTACGAGCAGTACTTC.